This T cell receptor beta chain was obtained from a study of blood T cells in healthy people across ages. Findings and limits, study-wide: The lack of PBMC sorting stopped any conclusive naive versus antigen-experienced comparison.

A second PCR, run for about 6 to 11 cycles, used a sample-barcoded 5' primer plus a J-beta primer mix. TCRdb re-called the 5' RACE reads through MiXCR, storing one row per CDR3 protein. The repertoire has 550,000 to 600,000 distinct CDR3 sequences, less than 60% of them found once; the top ten carry about 22%. In the case of this clonotype: Its target is unknown.

The CDR3 covers 14 residues. Germline V gene data show CDR1 as DFQATT and CDR2 as SNEGSKA (reference sequence). The ends were cut back, 3 bases at V and 5 bases at J, with 14 bases in the middle. This sequence originates from a man aged 80 or over in good health. The sample was blood. This chain connects TRBV20-1 to TRBJ2-1; D possibly corresponds to TRBD2 (5 bases). CDR3 DNA: TGCAGTGCTAGCGGGATAAATCTCCACAATGAGCAGTTCTTC. This sequence encodes CSASGINLHNEQFF.